The present TCR beta chain was sequenced within a study of cytomegalovirus exposure and HLA in healthy donors. Regarding this clone: Antigen unknown.

Researchers ran the PCR with 60 Vbeta and 13 Jbeta primers. Repertoires were generated with immunoSEQ multiplex PCR, while TCRdb's copy carries only in-frame clones and drops some. Among about 110,000 clones, around four fifths were seen once, and the ten largest hold 6.5% to 8.5%. The CDR3 runs 13 residues. V lost 7 bases and J lost 2, with 12 bases in between. Germline V lookup: CDR1 MNHNS, CDR2 SASEGT. Study findings and constraints: In a later analysis, common viral pathogens appeared linked to several of the most significant clusters. The authors excluded some V segments, including TRBV6-2 and TRBV6-3, as indistinguishable.

The material sequenced was PBMCs. V and J are TRBV6-1 and TRBJ2-7, with a possible D match to TRBD1 (6 bases). This receptor was obtained from a woman aged 50 to 60 in good health and CMV-seropositive. Written as DNA, the CDR3 is TGTGCCAGCACCGAACAGGGAACCTACGAGCAGTACTTC. Its translation is CASTEQGTYEQYF.